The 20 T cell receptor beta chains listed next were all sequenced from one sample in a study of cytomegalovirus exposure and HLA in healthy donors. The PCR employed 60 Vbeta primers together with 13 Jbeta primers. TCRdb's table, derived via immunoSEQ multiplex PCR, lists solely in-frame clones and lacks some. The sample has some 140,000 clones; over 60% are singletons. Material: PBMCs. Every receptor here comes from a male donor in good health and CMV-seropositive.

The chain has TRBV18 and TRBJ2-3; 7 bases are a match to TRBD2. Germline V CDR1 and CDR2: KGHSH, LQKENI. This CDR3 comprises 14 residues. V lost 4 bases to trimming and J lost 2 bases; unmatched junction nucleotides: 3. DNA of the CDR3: TGTGCCAGCTCACAGAGCGGGACCACAGATACGCAGTATTTT. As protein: CASSQSGTTDTQYF. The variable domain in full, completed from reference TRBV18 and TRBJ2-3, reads NAGVMQNPRHLVRRRGQEARLRCSPMKGHSHVYWYRQLPEEGLKFMVYLQKENIIDESGMPKERFSAEFPKEGPSILRIQQVVRGDSAAYFCASSQSGTTDTQYFGPGTRLTVL.

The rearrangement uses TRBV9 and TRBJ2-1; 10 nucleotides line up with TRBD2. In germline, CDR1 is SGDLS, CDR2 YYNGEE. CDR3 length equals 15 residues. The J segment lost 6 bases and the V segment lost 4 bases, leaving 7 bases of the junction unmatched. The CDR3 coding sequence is TGTGCCAGCAGCCAGAGGGCTAGCGGGAGCAATGAGCAGTTCTTC. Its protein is CASSQRASGSNEQFF.

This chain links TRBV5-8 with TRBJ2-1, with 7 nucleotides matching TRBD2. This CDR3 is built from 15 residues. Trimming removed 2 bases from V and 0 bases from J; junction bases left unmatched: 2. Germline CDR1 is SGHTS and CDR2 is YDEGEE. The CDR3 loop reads CASSFRDYSYNEQFF. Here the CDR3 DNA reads TGTGCCAGCAGCTTCCGGGACTACTCCTACAATGAGCAGTTCTTC.

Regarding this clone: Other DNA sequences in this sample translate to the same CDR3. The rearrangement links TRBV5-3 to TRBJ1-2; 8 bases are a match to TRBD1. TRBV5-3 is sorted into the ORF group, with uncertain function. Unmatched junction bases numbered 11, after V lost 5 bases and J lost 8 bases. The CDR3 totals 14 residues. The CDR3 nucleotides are TGTGCCAGAAGTTCTAACAGGGGGGCGTGCGGCTACACCTTC. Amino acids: CARSSNRGACGYTF.

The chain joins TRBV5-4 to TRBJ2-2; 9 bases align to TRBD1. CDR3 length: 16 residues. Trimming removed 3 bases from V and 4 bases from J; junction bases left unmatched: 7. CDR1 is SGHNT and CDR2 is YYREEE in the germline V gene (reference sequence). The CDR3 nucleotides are TGTGCCAGCAGCTCTGGACAGGGGACGGTCACCGGGGAGCTGTTTTTT. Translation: CASSSGQGTVTGELFF.

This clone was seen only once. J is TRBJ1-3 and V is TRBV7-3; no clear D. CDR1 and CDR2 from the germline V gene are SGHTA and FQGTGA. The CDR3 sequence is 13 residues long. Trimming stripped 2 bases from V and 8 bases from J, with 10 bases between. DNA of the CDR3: TGTGCCAGCAGCTTAGCAGGTTCGGACACCATATATTTT. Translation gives CASSLAGSDTIYF.

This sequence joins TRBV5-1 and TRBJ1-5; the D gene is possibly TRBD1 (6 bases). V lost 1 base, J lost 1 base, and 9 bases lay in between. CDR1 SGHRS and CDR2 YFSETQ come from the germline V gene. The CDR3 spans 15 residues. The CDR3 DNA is TGCGCCAGCAGCTTGCAGGGGATCAGCAATCAGCCCCAGCATTTT. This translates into CASSLQGISNQPQHF.

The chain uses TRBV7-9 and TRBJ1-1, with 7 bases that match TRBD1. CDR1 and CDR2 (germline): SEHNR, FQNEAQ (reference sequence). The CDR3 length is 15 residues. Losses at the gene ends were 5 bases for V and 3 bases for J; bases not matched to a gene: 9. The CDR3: CASSKRQGMDTEAFF. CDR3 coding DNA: TGTGCCAGCAGCAAACGACAGGGTATGGACACTGAAGCTTTCTTT.

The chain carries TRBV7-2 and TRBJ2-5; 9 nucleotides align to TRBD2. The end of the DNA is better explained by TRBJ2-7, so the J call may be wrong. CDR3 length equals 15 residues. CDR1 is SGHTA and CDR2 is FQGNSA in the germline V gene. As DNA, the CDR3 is TGTGCCAGCAGAGCCGCCTTAGCGGGAGTCTACGAGCAGTACTTC. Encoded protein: CASRAALAGVYEQYF.

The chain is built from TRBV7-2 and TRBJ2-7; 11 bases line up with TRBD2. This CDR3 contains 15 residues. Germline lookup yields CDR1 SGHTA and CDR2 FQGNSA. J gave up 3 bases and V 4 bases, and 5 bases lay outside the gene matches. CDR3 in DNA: TGTGCCAGCAGCTCTGCGGGACTAGCGGACTACGAGCAGTACTTC. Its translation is CASSSAGLADYEQYF.

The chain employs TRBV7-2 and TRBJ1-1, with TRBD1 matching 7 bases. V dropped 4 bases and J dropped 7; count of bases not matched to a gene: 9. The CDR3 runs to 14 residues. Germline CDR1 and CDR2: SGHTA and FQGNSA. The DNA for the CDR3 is TGTGCCAGCAGCTCCAAGGCAGGGGGAGATGAAGCTTTCTTT. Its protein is CASSSKAGGDEAFF.

CDR3 in amino acids: CASSFSSGRGSPLHF. The CDR3 bases are TGTGCCAGCAGCTTTTCGTCAGGGCGTGGTTCACCCCTCCACTTT. The chain joins TRBV5-6 to TRBJ1-6, with D tentatively TRBD1 (5 bases). Germline lookup yields CDR1 SGHDT and CDR2 YYEEEE. Trimming removed 2 bases at V and 9 bases at J, with 15 bases between. This CDR3 is built from 15 residues.

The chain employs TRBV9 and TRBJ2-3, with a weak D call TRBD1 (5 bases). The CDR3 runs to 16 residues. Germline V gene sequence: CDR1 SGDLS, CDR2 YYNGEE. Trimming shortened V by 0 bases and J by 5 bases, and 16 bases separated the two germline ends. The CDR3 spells CASSVGGRGQGDTQYF. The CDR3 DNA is TGTGCCAGCAGCGTAGGTGGTAGGGGTCAGGGAGATACGCAGTATTTT. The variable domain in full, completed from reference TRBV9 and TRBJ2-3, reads DSGVTQTPKHLITATGQRVTLRCSPRSGDLSVYWYQQSLDQGLQFLIQYYNGEERAKGNILERFSAQQFPDLHSELNLSSLELGDSALYFCASSVGGRGQGDTQYFGPGTRLTVL.

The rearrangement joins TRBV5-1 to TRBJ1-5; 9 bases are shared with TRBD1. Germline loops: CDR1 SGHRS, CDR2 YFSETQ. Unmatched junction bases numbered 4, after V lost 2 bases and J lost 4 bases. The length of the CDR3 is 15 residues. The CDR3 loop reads CASSFSGTGNQPQHF. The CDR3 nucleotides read TGCGCCAGCAGCTTCTCCGGGACAGGGAATCAGCCCCAGCATTTT.

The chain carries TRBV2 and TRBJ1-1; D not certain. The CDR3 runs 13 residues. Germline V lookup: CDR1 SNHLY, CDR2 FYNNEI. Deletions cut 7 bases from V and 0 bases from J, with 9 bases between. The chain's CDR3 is CASNENMNTEAFF. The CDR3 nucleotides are TGTGCCAGCAATGAGAACATGAACACTGAAGCTTTCTTT.

The CDR3 nucleotides read TGTGCCAGCAGGGGACAGGCCCTAGTTTCCAATGAGCAGTTCTTC. This codes for CASRGQALVSNEQFF. The chain has TRBV6-5 and TRBJ2-1; 8 bases are shared with TRBD1. Germline V gene data show CDR1 as MNHEY and CDR2 as SVGAGI. V shed 6 bases and J 6 bases; nucleotides not matched to a gene: 10. This CDR3 comprises 15 residues.

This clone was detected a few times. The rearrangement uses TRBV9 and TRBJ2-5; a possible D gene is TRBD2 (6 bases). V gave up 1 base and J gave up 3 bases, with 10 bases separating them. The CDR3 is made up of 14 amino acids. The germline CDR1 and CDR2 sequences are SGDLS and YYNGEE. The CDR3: CASSVPGVEETQYF. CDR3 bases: TGTGCCAGCAGCGTACCGGGGGTCGAAGAGACCCAGTACTTC.

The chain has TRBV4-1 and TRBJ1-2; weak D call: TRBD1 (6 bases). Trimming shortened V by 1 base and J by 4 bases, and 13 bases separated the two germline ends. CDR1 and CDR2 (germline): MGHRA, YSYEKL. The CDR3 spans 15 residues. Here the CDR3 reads CASSQAMTGAYGYTF. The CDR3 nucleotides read TGCGCCAGCAGCCAAGCGATGACAGGCGCCTATGGCTACACCTTC.

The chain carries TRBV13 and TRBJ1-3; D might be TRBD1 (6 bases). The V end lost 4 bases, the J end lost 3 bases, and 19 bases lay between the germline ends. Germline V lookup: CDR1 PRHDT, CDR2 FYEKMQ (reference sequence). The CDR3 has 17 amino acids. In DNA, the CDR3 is TGTGCCAGCAGCTCACGGCCGACAGGCACCGGTGGAAACACCATATATTTT. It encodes CASSSRPTGTGGNTIYF. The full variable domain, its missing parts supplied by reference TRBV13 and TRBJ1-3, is AAGVIQSPRHLIKEKRETATLKCYPIPRHDTVYWYQQGPGQDPQFLISFYEKMQSDKGSIPDRFSAQQFSDYHSELNMSSLELGDSALYFCASSSRPTGTGGNTIYFGEGSWLTVV.

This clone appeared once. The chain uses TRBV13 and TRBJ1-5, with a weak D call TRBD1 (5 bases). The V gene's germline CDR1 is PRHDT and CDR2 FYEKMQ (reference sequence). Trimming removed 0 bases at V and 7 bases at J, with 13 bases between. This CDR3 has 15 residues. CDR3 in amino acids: CASSLGAGGNQPQHF. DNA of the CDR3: TGTGCCAGCAGCTTAGGCGCCGGGGGAAACCAGCCCCAGCATTTT.